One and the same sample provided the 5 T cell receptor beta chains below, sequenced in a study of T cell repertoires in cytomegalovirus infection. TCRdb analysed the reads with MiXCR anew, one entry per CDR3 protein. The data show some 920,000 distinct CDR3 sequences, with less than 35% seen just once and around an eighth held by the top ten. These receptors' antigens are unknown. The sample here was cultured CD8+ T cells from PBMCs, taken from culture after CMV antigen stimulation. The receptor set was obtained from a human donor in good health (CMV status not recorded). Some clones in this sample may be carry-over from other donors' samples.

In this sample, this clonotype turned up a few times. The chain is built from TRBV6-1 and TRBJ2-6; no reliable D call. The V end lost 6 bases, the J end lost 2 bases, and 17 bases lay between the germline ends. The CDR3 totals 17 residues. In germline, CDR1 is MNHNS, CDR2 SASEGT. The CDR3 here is CASSGRGTNPGANVLTF. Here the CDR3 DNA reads TGTGCCAGCAGCGGCCGTGGAACCAACCCTGGGGCCAACGTCCTGACTTTC.

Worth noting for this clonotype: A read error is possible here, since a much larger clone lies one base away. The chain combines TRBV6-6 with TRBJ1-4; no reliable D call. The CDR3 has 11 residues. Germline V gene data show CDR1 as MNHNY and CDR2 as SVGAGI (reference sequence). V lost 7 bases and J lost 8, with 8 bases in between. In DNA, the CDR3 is TGTGCCAGCATTCTGGGCGAAAAACTGTTTTTT. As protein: CASILGEKLFF.

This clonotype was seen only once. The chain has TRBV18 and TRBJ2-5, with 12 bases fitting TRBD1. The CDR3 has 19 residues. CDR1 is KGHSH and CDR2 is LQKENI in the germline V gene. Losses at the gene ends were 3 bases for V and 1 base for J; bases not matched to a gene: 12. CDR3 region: CASSPWDRGLSPPQETQYF. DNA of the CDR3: TGTGCCAGCTCACCCTGGGACAGGGGGCTGTCCCCTCCCCAAGAGACCCAGTACTTC.

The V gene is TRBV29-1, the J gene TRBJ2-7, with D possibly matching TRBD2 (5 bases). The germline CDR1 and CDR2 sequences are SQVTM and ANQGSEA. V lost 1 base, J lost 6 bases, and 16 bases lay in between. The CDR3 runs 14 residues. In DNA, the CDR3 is TGCAGCGTTGAAGCTTCCGGGAATCTGGGCGAGCAGTACTTC. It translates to CSVEASGNLGEQYF.

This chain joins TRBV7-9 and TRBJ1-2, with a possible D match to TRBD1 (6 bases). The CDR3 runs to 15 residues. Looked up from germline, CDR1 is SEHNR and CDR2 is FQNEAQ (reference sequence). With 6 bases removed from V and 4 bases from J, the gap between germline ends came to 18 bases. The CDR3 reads CASRPVQGMLYGYTF. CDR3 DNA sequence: TGTGCCAGCAGGCCCGTCCAGGGGATGCTCTATGGCTACACCTTC.